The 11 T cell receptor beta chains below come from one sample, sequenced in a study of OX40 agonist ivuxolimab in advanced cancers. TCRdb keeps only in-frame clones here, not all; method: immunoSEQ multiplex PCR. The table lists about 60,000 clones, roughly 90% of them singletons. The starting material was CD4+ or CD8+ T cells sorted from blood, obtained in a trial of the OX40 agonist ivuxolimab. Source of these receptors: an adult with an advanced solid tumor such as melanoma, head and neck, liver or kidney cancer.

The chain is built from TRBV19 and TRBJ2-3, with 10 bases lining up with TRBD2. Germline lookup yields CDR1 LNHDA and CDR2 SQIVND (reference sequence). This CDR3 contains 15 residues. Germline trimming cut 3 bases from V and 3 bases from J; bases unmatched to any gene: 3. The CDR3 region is CASSISSGRTDTQYF. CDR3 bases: TGTGCCAGTAGTATCTCTAGCGGGAGAACAGATACGCAGTATTTT. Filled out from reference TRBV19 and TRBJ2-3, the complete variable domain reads DGGITQSPKYLFRKEGQNVTLSCEQNLNHDAMYWYRQDPGQGLRLIYYSQIVNDFQKGDIAEGYSVSREKKESFPLTVTSAQKNPTAFYLCASSISSGRTDTQYFGPGTRLTVL.

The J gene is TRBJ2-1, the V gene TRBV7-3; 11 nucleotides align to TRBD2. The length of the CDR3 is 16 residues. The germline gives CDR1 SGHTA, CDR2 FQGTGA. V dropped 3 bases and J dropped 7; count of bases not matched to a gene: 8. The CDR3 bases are TGTGCCAGCAGCTTCACTAGCGGGAGTGTTTCGAATGAGCAGTTCTTC. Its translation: CASSFTSGSVSNEQFF.

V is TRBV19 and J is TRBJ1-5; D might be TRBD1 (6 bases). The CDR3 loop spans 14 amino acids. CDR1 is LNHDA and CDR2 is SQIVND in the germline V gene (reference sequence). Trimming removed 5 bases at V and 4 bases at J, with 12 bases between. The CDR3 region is CASSDYQGNQPQHF. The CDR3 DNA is TGTGCCAGTAGTGACTACCAGGGGAATCAGCCCCAGCATTTT.

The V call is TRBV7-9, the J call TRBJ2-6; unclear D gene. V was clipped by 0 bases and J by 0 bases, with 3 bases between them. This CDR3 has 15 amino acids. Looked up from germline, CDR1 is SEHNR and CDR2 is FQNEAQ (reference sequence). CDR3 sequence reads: CASSLAGSGANVLTF. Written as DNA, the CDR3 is TGTGCCAGCAGCTTAGCTGGCTCTGGGGCCAACGTCCTGACTTTC.

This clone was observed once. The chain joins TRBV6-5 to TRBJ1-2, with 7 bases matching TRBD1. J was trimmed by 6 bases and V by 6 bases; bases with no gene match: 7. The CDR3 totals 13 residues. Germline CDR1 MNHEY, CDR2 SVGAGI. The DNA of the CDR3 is TGTGCCAGCAGCAGCGACAGGGTGCATGGCTACACCTTC. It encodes CASSSDRVHGYTF.

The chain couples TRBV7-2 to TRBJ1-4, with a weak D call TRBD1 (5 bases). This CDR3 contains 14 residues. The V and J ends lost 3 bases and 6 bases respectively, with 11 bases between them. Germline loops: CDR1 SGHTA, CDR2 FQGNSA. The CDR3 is CASSLMGQDEKLFF. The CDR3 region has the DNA TGTGCCAGCAGCTTGATGGGGCAGGATGAAAAACTGTTTTTT.

The CDR3 region has the DNA TGTGCCAGCAGCTTTTTCGGGTTGGATCAGCCCCAGCATTTT. This codes for CASSFFGLDQPQHF. The genes are TRBV5-6 and TRBJ1-5; D gene ambiguous. The CDR3 is 14 amino acids. V lost 2 bases to trimming and J lost 5 bases, with 11 bases between them. The germline V gene has CDR1 SGHDT and CDR2 YYEEEE. Combining the CDR3 with reference TRBV5-6 and TRBJ1-5 gives the whole variable domain DAGVTQSPTHLIKTRGQQVTLRCSPKSGHDTVSWYQQALGQGPQFIFQYYEEEERQRGNFPDRFSGHQFPNYSSELNVNALLLGDSALYLCASSFFGLDQPQHFGDGTRLSIL.

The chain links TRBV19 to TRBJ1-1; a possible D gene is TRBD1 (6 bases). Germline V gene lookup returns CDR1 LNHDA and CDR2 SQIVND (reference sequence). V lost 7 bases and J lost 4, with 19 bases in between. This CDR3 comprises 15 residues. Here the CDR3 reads CASKRQATLGTEAFF. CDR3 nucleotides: TGTGCCAGTAAGAGACAGGCCACCCTGGGCACTGAAGCTTTCTTT.

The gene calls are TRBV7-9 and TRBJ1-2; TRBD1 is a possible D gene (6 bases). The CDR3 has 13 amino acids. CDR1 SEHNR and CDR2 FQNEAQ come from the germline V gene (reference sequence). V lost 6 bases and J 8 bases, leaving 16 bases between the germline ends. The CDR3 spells CASRTGEYGGYTF. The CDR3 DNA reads TGTGCCAGCAGGACAGGAGAGTATGGAGGCTACACCTTC.

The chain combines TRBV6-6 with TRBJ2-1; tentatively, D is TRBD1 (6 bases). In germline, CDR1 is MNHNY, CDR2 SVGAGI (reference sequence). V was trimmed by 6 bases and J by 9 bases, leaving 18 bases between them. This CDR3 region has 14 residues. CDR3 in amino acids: CASSPTGLGTEQFF. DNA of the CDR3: TGTGCCAGCAGCCCGACAGGTTTGGGCACTGAGCAGTTCTTC.

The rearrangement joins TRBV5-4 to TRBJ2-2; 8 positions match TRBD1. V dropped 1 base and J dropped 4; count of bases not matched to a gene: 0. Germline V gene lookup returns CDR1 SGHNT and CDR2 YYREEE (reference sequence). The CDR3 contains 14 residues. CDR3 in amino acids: CASSLQGATGELFF. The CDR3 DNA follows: TGTGCCAGCAGCTTGCAGGGGGCCACCGGGGAGCTGTTTTTT. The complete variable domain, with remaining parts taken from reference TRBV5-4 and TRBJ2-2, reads ETGVTQSPTHLIKTRGQQVTLRCSSQSGHNTVSWYQQALGQGPQFIFQYYREEENGRGNFPPRFSGLQFPNYSSELNVNALELDDSALYLCASSLQGATGELFFGEGSRLTVL.